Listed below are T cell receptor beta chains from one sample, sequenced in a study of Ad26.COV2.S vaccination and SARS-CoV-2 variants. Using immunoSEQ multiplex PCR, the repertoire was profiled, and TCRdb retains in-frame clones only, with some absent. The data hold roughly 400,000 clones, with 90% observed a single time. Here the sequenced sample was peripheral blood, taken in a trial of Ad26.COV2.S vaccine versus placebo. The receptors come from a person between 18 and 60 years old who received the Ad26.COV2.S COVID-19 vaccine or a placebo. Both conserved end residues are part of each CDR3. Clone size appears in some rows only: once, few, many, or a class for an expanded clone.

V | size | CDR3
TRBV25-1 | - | CASSHRDRAGNTIYF
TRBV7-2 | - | CASSPDRANSPLHF
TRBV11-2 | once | CASSIRGRRDSRPDTQYF
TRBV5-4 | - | CASSFWQQEHEQYF
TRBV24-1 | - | CATSETTGGGGEQYF
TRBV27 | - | CASRFSPGVTDTQYF
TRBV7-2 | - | CASSPEWGELFF
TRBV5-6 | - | CASSLPGGSMDIQYF
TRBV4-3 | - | CTPRQGRNTGELFF
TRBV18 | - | CASSLAFTSYEQYF